This TCR beta chain was profiled in a study of CD4 T cells in relation to SARS-CoV-2 and coronaviruses. Overall study context: The HLA restriction of the shared crossreactive spike epitopes was mapped.

Unexposed donor CD4+ T cells date from about 2011-2018, before the COVID-19 pandemic. Clones were sequenced by immunoSEQ multiplex PCR, and TCRdb holds only the in-frame ones, with some missing. Of roughly 63,000 clones in the sample, 94% were seen once. This sequence was found in a human donor in good health. Sequencing was performed on naive CD4+ T cells from PBMCs. Stated subset: naive CD4+ T cells isolated by negative enrichment.

In DNA, the CDR3 is TGTGCCAGCAGCGTATCCCGGGACATGACATCTGGGGCCAACGTCCTGACTTTC. It translates to CASSVSRDMTSGANVLTF. The chain joins TRBV9 to TRBJ2-6; D might be TRBD1 (6 bases). Germline V gene sequence: CDR1 SGDLS, CDR2 YYNGEE. This CDR3 contains 18 residues. With 1 base removed from V and 1 base from J, the gap between germline ends came to 15 bases. The variable domain in full, with the rest retrieved from reference TRBV9 and TRBJ2-6, is DSGVTQTPKHLITATGQRVTLRCSPRSGDLSVYWYQQSLDQGLQFLIQYYNGEERAKGNILERFSAQQFPDLHSELNLSSLELGDSALYFCASSVSRDMTSGANVLTFGAGSRLTVL.